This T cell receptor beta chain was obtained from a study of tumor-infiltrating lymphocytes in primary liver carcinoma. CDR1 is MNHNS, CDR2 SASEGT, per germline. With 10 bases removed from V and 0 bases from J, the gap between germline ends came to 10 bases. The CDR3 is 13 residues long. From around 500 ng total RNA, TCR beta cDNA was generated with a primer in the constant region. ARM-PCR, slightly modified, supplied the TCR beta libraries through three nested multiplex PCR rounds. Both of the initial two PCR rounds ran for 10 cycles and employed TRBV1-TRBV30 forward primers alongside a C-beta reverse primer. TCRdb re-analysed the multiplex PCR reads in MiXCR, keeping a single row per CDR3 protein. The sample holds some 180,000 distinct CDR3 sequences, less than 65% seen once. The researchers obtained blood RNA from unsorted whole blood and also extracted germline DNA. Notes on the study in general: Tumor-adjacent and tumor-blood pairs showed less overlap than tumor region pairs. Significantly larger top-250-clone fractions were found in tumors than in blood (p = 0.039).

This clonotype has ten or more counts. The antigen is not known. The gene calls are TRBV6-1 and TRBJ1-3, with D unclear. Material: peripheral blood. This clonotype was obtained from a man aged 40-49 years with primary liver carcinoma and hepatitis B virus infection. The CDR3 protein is CATSEISGNTIYF. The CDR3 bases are TGTGCCACGTCGGAAATCTCTGGAAACACCATATATTTT.